The 8 T cell receptor beta chains reported below all come from one sample, sequenced in a study of cytomegalovirus exposure and HLA in healthy donors. PCR primers comprised 60 Vbeta and 13 Jbeta primers. Some clones are missing from TCRdb's copy, which holds only in-frame ones; the method was immunoSEQ multiplex PCR. Seen here are about 94,000 clones, roughly 86% observed once, and the top ten hold 10% to 13%. Sequencing was performed on PBMCs. These TCRs come from a human donor in good health.

The chain links TRBV7-2 to TRBJ1-2; tentatively, D is TRBD1 (5 bases). Trimming left V 5 bases short and J 1 base short, with 20 bases between. The germline V gene encodes CDR1 SGHTA and CDR2 FQGNSA. The CDR3 contains 17 residues. CDR3 DNA: TGTGCCAGCAGCCCATCAGGGAAAGGAACGCTTAACTATGGCTACACCTTC. Translation: CASSPSGKGTLNYGYTF. The whole variable domain, remainder taken from reference TRBV7-2 and TRBJ1-2, is GAGVSQSPSNKVTEKGKDVELRCDPISGHTALYWYRQSLGQGLEFLIYFQGNSAPDKSGLPSDRFSAERTGGSVSTLTIQRTQQEDSAVYLCASSPSGKGTLNYGYTFGSGTRLTVV.

CDR3 region: CASRGAGGYYEQYF. The CDR3 DNA is TGTGCCAGCAGGGGGGCAGGGGGATACTACGAGCAGTACTTC. V and J are TRBV25-1 and TRBJ2-5; 7 positions agree with TRBD1. The DNA matches TRBJ2-7 better at its end, which makes the J call doubtful. This CDR3 contains 14 residues. CDR1 and CDR2 (germline): MGHDK, SYGVNS.

The J gene is TRBJ2-6, the V gene TRBV18; 7 bases agree with TRBD2. In germline, CDR1 is KGHSH, CDR2 LQKENI. The CDR3 consists of 16 residues. V lost 8 bases to trimming and J lost 1 base; unmatched junction nucleotides: 8. CDR3 bases: TGTGCCAGCACCCCCGTCGGGGGGTCTGGGGCCAACGTCCTGACTTTC. This sequence encodes CASTPVGGSGANVLTF. The full variable domain, completed using reference TRBV18 and TRBJ2-6, is NAGVMQNPRHLVRRRGQEARLRCSPMKGHSHVYWYRQLPEEGLKFMVYLQKENIIDESGMPKERFSAEFPKEGPSILRIQQVVRGDSAAYFCASTPVGGSGANVLTFGAGSRLTVL.

This chain uses TRBV7-2 with TRBJ1-1; D not certain. V was cut by 7 bases and J by 3 bases, with 12 bases left in between. Per the germline V gene, CDR1 is SGHTA and CDR2 is FQGNSA. The CDR3 totals 13 residues. This CDR3 is CASILAAYTEAFF. The CDR3 nucleotides read TGTGCCAGCATCCTAGCAGCGTACACTGAAGCTTTCTTT.

This clone has just a few counts. The chain recombines TRBV6-5 with TRBJ1-1; tentative D call: TRBD1 (5 bases). V lost 2 bases, J lost 0 bases, and 10 bases lay in between. The CDR3 is made up of 15 amino acids. Per germline, CDR1 MNHEY and CDR2 SVGAGI. For the CDR3, the DNA is TGTGCCAGCAGTTACCAGTCGACAGTGAACACTGAAGCTTTCTTT. Translating gives CASSYQSTVNTEAFF.

This clone showed up just once. This chain links TRBV7-6 with TRBJ2-3; 7 bases align to TRBD2. The ends lost 4 bases at V and 4 bases at J; junction bases unmatched: 11. Per the germline V gene, CDR1 is SGHVS and CDR2 is FNYEAQ. This CDR3 region has 16 residues. CDR3 in DNA: TGTGCCAGCAGCTCTCCGTTGGGGGGGATCCCAGATACGCAGTATTTT. Its translation: CASSSPLGGIPDTQYF.

The chain employs TRBV6-5 and TRBJ2-2; 10 bases are shared with TRBD2. Losses at the gene ends were 8 bases for V and 7 bases for J; bases not matched to a gene: 1. The CDR3 runs 12 residues. Germline V gene lookup returns CDR1 MNHEY and CDR2 SVGAGI. CDR3 nucleotide sequence: TGTGCCAGCCAGCGGGGGGGCGGGGAGCTGTTTTTT. Translation gives CASQRGGGELFF.

This clone was detected once. CDR3 DNA sequence: TGTGCCAGCAGTTACGTGGGGCTCTATGGCTACACCTTC. Amino acids: CASSYVGLYGYTF. V is TRBV6-5 and J is TRBJ1-2; a weak D match, TRBD1 (5 bases). Germline V gene data show CDR1 as MNHEY and CDR2 as SVGAGI. The CDR3 sequence is 13 residues long. V lost 2 bases and J 4 bases, leaving 8 bases between the germline ends.